The rows below give T cell receptor beta chains drawn from one sample of a study of blood T cell repertoires in COVID-19. Data came from immunoSEQ multiplex PCR; TCRdb stores just in-frame clones and leaves some out. Here the sample spans 40,000 to 55,000 clones, less than 90% being singletons. Sequencing was carried out using peripheral blood. The receptors shown here come from a human donor in a cohort sampled during active COVID-19. Both conserved end residues are part of each CDR3. The D gene is left open where the match is weak. Size is stated for part of the rows, as once, few or many counts, or as a class when the clone is expanded.

j_gene: TRBJ2-3; v_gene: TRBV19; abundance: .; d_gene: .; CDR3aa: CASSIAGSTDTQYF; CDR3nt: TGTGCCAGTAGTATAGCGGGAAGCACAGATACGCAGTATTTT
j_gene: TRBJ1-5; v_gene: TRBV10-1; abundance: few; d_gene: .; CDR3aa: CASSDRKQPQHF; CDR3nt: TGCGCCAGCAGTGACAGGAAGCAGCCCCAGCATTTT
j_gene: TRBJ2-1; v_gene: TRBV14; abundance: .; d_gene: TRBD2; CDR3aa: CASSRQAGVIGNEQFF; CDR3nt: TGTGCCAGCAGCCGACAAGCGGGAGTGATAGGCAATGAGCAGTTCTTC
j_gene: TRBJ1-4; v_gene: TRBV15; abundance: .; d_gene: TRBD1; CDR3aa: CATSRDLPGQGSDEKLFF; CDR3nt: TGTGCCACCAGCAGAGATCTCCCGGGACAGGGGAGTGATGAAAAACTGTTTTTT
j_gene: TRBJ2-3; v_gene: TRBV6-8; abundance: few; d_gene: .; CDR3aa: CASSPYYADTQYF; CDR3nt: TGTGCCAGCAGCCCCTACTACGCCGATACGCAGTATTTT
j_gene: TRBJ1-1; v_gene: TRBV11-2; abundance: .; d_gene: .; CDR3aa: CASSLEGTLNEAFF; CDR3nt: TGTGCCAGCAGCTTAGAAGGGACACTTAATGAAGCTTTCTTT
j_gene: TRBJ2-7; v_gene: TRBV6-5; abundance: few; d_gene: .; CDR3aa: CASSPSPVAEQYF; CDR3nt: TGTGCCAGCAGCCCCTCCCCCGTAGCCGAGCAGTACTTC
j_gene: TRBJ2-1; v_gene: TRBV9; abundance: .; d_gene: .; CDR3aa: CASSVGAEGEQFF; CDR3nt: TGTGCCAGCAGCGTAGGCGCAGAGGGTGAGCAGTTCTTC
j_gene: TRBJ2-1; v_gene: TRBV5-4; abundance: .; d_gene: TRBD1; CDR3aa: CASSSQGGLSYNEQFF; CDR3nt: TGTGCCAGCAGCTCACAGGGGGGACTGTCCTACAATGAGCAGTTCTTC
j_gene: TRBJ1-4; v_gene: TRBV11-3; abundance: once; d_gene: .; CDR3aa: CASSRAGPNEKLFF; CDR3nt: TGTGCCAGCAGCCGAGCAGGGCCTAATGAAAAACTGTTTTTT
j_gene: TRBJ2-3; v_gene: TRBV7-9; abundance: .; d_gene: TRBD1; CDR3aa: CASSRAVQGARPDTQYF; CDR3nt: TGTGCCAGCAGTCGCGCGGTGCAGGGGGCGAGGCCAGATACGCAGTATTTT
j_gene: TRBJ2-2; v_gene: TRBV6-6; abundance: .; d_gene: TRBD2; CDR3aa: CASSTSGGNTGELFF; CDR3nt: TGTGCCAGCAGCACTAGCGGGGGGAACACCGGGGAGCTGTTTTTT
j_gene: TRBJ1-5; v_gene: TRBV6-6; abundance: once; d_gene: TRBD1; CDR3aa: CASRETGNNGNQPQHF; CDR3nt: TGTGCCAGCAGGGAGACAGGGAACAATGGCAATCAGCCCCAGCATTTT
j_gene: TRBJ1-1; v_gene: TRBV28; abundance: .; d_gene: TRBD1; CDR3aa: CASSRRDRGILEAFF; CDR3nt: TGTGCCAGCAGCCGGAGGGACAGGGGAATCCTTGAAGCTTTCTTT
j_gene: TRBJ2-4; v_gene: TRBV9; abundance: .; d_gene: TRBD2; CDR3aa: CASSALAGGPKNIQYF; CDR3nt: TGTGCCAGCAGCGCACTAGCGGGGGGGCCCAAAAACATTCAGTACTTC
j_gene: TRBJ2-1; v_gene: TRBV18; abundance: .; d_gene: TRBD2; CDR3aa: CASSSLNGGEGDEQFF; CDR3nt: TGTGCCAGCTCGTCCCTAAATGGGGGGGAAGGCGATGAGCAGTTCTTC
j_gene: TRBJ1-6; v_gene: TRBV27; abundance: .; d_gene: .; CDR3aa: CASSPTANNSPLHF; CDR3nt: TGTGCCAGCAGTCCCACAGCTAATAATTCACCCCTCCACTTT
j_gene: TRBJ1-6; v_gene: TRBV14; abundance: once; d_gene: .; CDR3aa: CASSQDWRAPLHF; CDR3nt: TGTGCCAGCAGCCAAGATTGGAGGGCACCCCTCCACTTT
j_gene: TRBJ1-3; v_gene: TRBV5-1; abundance: .; d_gene: .; CDR3aa: CASSSMSGASGNTIYF; CDR3nt: TGCGCCAGCAGCTCAATGAGCGGGGCCTCTGGAAACACCATATATTTT
j_gene: TRBJ1-2; v_gene: TRBV7-9; abundance: once; d_gene: TRBD1; CDR3aa: CASSHAGTGNNGYTF; CDR3nt: TGTGCCAGCAGCCACGCCGGGACAGGGAATAATGGCTACACCTTC
j_gene: TRBJ1-2; v_gene: TRBV19; abundance: .; d_gene: .; CDR3aa: CASSIERDRGYTF; CDR3nt: TGTGCCAGTAGTATTGAACGGGATCGGGGCTACACCTTC
j_gene: TRBJ2-4; v_gene: TRBV6-1; abundance: .; d_gene: TRBD2; CDR3aa: CASSGGRALAKNIQYF; CDR3nt: TGTGCCAGCAGTGGTGGGAGGGCCTTAGCCAAAAACATTCAGTACTTC
j_gene: TRBJ2-5; v_gene: TRBV5-1; abundance: once; d_gene: TRBD2; CDR3aa: CASSLGLAGGQETQYF; CDR3nt: TGCGCCAGCAGCTTGGGCCTAGCGGGGGGGCAAGAGACCCAGTACTTC
j_gene: TRBJ2-3; v_gene: TRBV4-2; abundance: .; d_gene: TRBD2; CDR3aa: CASSQAAGVSTDTQYF; CDR3nt: TGTGCCAGCAGCCAAGCGGCGGGGGTCAGCACAGATACGCAGTATTTT
j_gene: TRBJ1-5; v_gene: TRBV6-6; abundance: .; d_gene: .; CDR3aa: CASFPAGAGGNQPQHF; CDR3nt: TGTGCCAGCTTCCCAGCGGGGGCTGGGGGCAATCAGCCCCAGCATTTT
j_gene: TRBJ2-1; v_gene: TRBV19; abundance: .; d_gene: .; CDR3aa: CASSLSGSSGQQFF; CDR3nt: TGTGCCAGTAGTCTCTCCGGGAGTAGCGGCCAGCAGTTCTTC
j_gene: TRBJ2-5; v_gene: TRBV19; abundance: .; d_gene: .; CDR3aa: CASGGRYGGETQYF; CDR3nt: TGTGCCAGTGGGGGTCGGTACGGGGGAGAGACCCAGTACTTC
j_gene: TRBJ2-6; v_gene: TRBV19; abundance: once; d_gene: .; CDR3aa: CASSIMGESGANVLTF; CDR3nt: TGTGCCAGTAGTATAATGGGAGAATCTGGGGCCAACGTCCTGACTTTC
j_gene: TRBJ2-3; v_gene: TRBV3-1/TRBV3-2; abundance: .; d_gene: .; CDR3aa: CASSHQGGGAMNTQYF; CDR3nt: TGTGCCAGCAGCCACCAGGGAGGGGGGGCCATGAATACGCAGTATTTT
j_gene: TRBJ2-3; v_gene: TRBV11-3; abundance: .; d_gene: .; CDR3aa: CASSLGLGGADTQYF; CDR3nt: TGTGCCAGCAGCTTAGGGCTAGGAGGAGCAGATACGCAGTATTTT
j_gene: TRBJ2-1; v_gene: TRBV20-1; abundance: .; d_gene: TRBD2; CDR3aa: CSASVQRGANEQFF; CDR3nt: TGCAGTGCTAGTGTACAGCGGGGGGCCAATGAGCAGTTCTTC
j_gene: TRBJ2-3; v_gene: TRBV30; abundance: .; d_gene: TRBD1; CDR3aa: CAWSPGQGIGDTQYF; CDR3nt: TGTGCCTGGAGCCCGGGACAGGGGATTGGGGATACGCAGTATTTT
j_gene: TRBJ2-1; v_gene: TRBV6-6; abundance: .; d_gene: .; CDR3aa: CASSYSGGGPNEQFF; CDR3nt: TGTGCCAGCAGTTACTCGGGCGGGGGCCCCAATGAGCAGTTCTTC
j_gene: TRBJ1-2; v_gene: TRBV4-1; abundance: .; d_gene: .; CDR3aa: CASSQDIAGQNYGYTF; CDR3nt: TGCGCCAGCAGCCAAGATATTGCAGGGCAGAACTATGGCTACACCTTC
j_gene: TRBJ2-1; v_gene: TRBV2; abundance: .; d_gene: .; CDR3aa: CASSGLGKTYNEQFF; CDR3nt: TGTGCCAGCAGTGGACTCGGGAAAACCTACAATGAGCAGTTCTTC
j_gene: TRBJ2-5; v_gene: TRBV5-6; abundance: .; d_gene: TRBD2; CDR3aa: CASSTGLAGETQYF; CDR3nt: TGTGCCAGCAGCACCGGACTAGCGGGAGAGACCCAGTACTTC
j_gene: TRBJ1-5; v_gene: TRBV10-3; abundance: .; d_gene: .; CDR3aa: CAISGQGNQPQHF; CDR3nt: TGTGCCATCAGTGGGCAGGGCAATCAGCCCCAGCATTTT
j_gene: TRBJ1-1; v_gene: TRBV11-2; abundance: .; d_gene: .; CDR3aa: CASSSKIGGTEAFF; CDR3nt: TGTGCCAGCAGCTCTAAAATAGGAGGCACTGAAGCTTTCTTT
j_gene: TRBJ2-7; v_gene: TRBV6-4; abundance: .; d_gene: TRBD1; CDR3aa: CAKAPSPGGRGQGEQYF; CDR3nt: TGTGCCAAGGCCCCGTCACCGGGTGGCAGGGGGCAGGGGGAGCAGTACTTC
j_gene: TRBJ1-6; v_gene: TRBV4-3; abundance: once; d_gene: .; CDR3aa: CASSQRDRPSYNSPLHF; CDR3nt: TGCGCCAGCAGCCAGCGCGACAGGCCCAGTTATAATTCACCCCTCCACTTT
j_gene: TRBJ2-5; v_gene: TRBV5-4; abundance: .; d_gene: TRBD1; CDR3aa: CASSSRTGTVETQYF; CDR3nt: TGTGCCAGCAGCTCTAGGACCGGGACAGTGGAGACCCAGTACTTC
j_gene: TRBJ2-1; v_gene: TRBV5-1; abundance: .; d_gene: TRBD2; CDR3aa: CASSLTAGENEQFF; CDR3nt: TGCGCCAGCAGCTTAACAGCGGGGGAGAATGAGCAGTTCTTC
j_gene: TRBJ2-2; v_gene: TRBV9; abundance: .; d_gene: TRBD1; CDR3aa: CASSRTGDGGELFF; CDR3nt: TGTGCCAGCAGCCGGACAGGGGATGGCGGGGAGCTGTTTTTT
j_gene: TRBJ2-2; v_gene: TRBV5-1; abundance: few; d_gene: .; CDR3aa: CASSLKGILDTGELFF; CDR3nt: TGCGCCAGCAGCTTGAAGGGGATTTTGGACACCGGGGAGCTGTTTTTT
j_gene: TRBJ1-2; v_gene: TRBV5-4; abundance: .; d_gene: .; CDR3aa: CAAGDNYGYTF; CDR3nt: TGTGCGGCCGGGGATAACTATGGCTACACCTTC
j_gene: TRBJ2-5; v_gene: TRBV19; abundance: once; d_gene: .; CDR3aa: CASNKGRREEETQYF; CDR3nt: TGTGCCAGTAACAAGGGCCGGAGGGAAGAAGAGACCCAGTACTTC
j_gene: TRBJ2-6; v_gene: TRBV6-6; abundance: once; d_gene: .; CDR3aa: CASSPQGVGANVLTF; CDR3nt: TGTGCCAGCAGTCCACAGGGCGTTGGGGCCAACGTCCTGACTTTC